This T cell receptor beta chain was documented in a study of blood T cell repertoires in COVID-19. Study-level information: The origin of the acute and convalescent COVID-19 samples was the United States, Italy and Spain.

Original processing notes: Using reference gene primer amplification, nucleated cell counts were estimated. Sequencing used immunoSEQ multiplex PCR; TCRdb keeps in-frame clones, though not all of them. V and J calls and clone size are those listed in that table; D and trimming were worked out from the DNA. The table lists fewer than 600,000 clones, roughly 87% of them singletons. This CDR3 is 12 amino acids long. Germline loops: CDR1 MNHEY, CDR2 SVGAGI. V was pared by 7 bases and J by 9 bases, with 15 bases between. The chain has TRBV6-5 and TRBJ2-5, with D tentatively TRBD2 (6 bases). The origin of this receptor is a man aged 18 to 35 with COVID-19, enrolled during active disease. Sequencing was done on a sample of peripheral blood. The CDR3 loop reads CASTMTRGAQYF. For the CDR3, the DNA is TGTGCCAGCACTATGACCCGCGGGGCCCAGTACTTC.